This T cell receptor beta chain was sequenced in a study of blood T cell repertoires in COVID-19. Study background: Samples came from the United States, Italy and Spain, spanning acute and convalescent COVID-19. PBMCs, B-cell-depleted T cells, or T cells provided the cDNA or gDNA that made up the material.

Methods used by the authors: Amplification of reference gene primers was used by the study to estimate nucleated cell counts. Clones were sequenced by immunoSEQ multiplex PCR, and TCRdb holds only the in-frame ones, with some missing. For V, J and clone size, that table is used; D and trimming come from the DNA. The sample consists of about 40,000 clones, roughly 86% of them appearing once. V was shortened by 4 bases and J by 10 bases, with 16 bases between the two germline ends. The CDR3 extends over 13 amino acids. Looked up from germline, CDR1 is GTSNPN and CDR2 is SVGIG (reference sequence). The TCR comes from a man aged 50-60 years in a cohort sampled during active COVID-19. Material for sequencing was peripheral blood. This chain links TRBV30 with TRBJ2-2, with D perhaps matching TRBD1 (6 bases). CDR3 nucleotides: TGTGCCTGGAATCCCGGGACACAGCAGGAGCTGTTTTTT. The encoded protein is CAWNPGTQQELFF.